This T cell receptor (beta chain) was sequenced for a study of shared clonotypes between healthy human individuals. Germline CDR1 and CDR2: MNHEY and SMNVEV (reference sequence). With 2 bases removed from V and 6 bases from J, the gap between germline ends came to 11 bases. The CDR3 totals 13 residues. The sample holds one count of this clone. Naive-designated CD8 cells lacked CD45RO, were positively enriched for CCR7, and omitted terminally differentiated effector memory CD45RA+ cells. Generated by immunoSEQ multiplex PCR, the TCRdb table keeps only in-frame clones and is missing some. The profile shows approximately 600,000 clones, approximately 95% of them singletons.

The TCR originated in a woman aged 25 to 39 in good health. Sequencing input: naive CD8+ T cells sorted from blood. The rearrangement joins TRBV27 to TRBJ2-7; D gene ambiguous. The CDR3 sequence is CASSLVGFGEQYF. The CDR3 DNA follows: TGTGCCAGCAGTTTAGTAGGGTTTGGCGAGCAGTACTTC.